This T cell receptor beta chain was observed in a study of technical replicates of blood from a handful of donors. Germline assignment: CDR1 LNHDA and CDR2 SQIVND (reference sequence). This CDR3 has 14 residues. Trimming took 3 bases from V and 0 from J, leaving 8 bases between them. Libraries were prepared by immunoSEQ multiplex PCR; TCRdb keeps only in-frame clonotypes and omits some of them. The sample lists about 68,000 clones, under 98% occurring once. The sample taken for sequencing was T cells isolated from PBMCs. The receptor comes from a human donor in good health. The chain employs TRBV19 and TRBJ1-2; D not certain. The CDR3 region has the DNA TGTGCCAGTAGTATTGAAACAGCTAACTATGGCTACACCTTC. Amino acid sequence: CASSIETANYGYTF.